These 16 T cell receptor beta chains were sequenced from one sample in a study of blood T cell repertoires in COVID-19. The method was immunoSEQ multiplex PCR; TCRdb's version includes in-frame clones alone and lacks a portion of them. The sample includes approximately 230,000 clones, 85% to 90% seen only once; the top ten take about 16%. Specimen: PBMCs or T cells enriched from blood (not recorded which). All receptors derive from a man aged 18 to 35 who had recovered from COVID-19.

A single count supports this clone. V gene TRBV11-3 combines with J gene TRBJ2-5; possibly TRBD2 for D (5 bases). The germline CDR1 and CDR2 sequences are SGHNT and YENEEA. The V and J ends lost 1 base and 5 bases respectively, with 11 bases between them. This CDR3 region has 14 residues. The CDR3 bases are TGTGCCAGCAGCTTAGTTTCGGGAACGGAGACCCAGTACTTC. Its translation: CASSLVSGTETQYF.

The rearrangement links TRBV6-6 to TRBJ1-6; D possibly corresponds to TRBD1 (6 bases). CDR3 length equals 17 residues. CDR1 is MNHNY and CDR2 is SVGAGI in the germline V gene (reference sequence). V lost 5 bases, J lost 2 bases, and 16 bases lay in between. CDR3 nucleotides: TGTGCCAGCAGTCCACAGGTTGGGGGCCCCTATAATTCACCCCTCCACTTT. It specifies CASSPQVGGPYNSPLHF.

This rearrangement joins TRBV2 to TRBJ1-1; perhaps TRBD1 as D (6 bases). Germline V gene sequence: CDR1 SNHLY, CDR2 FYNNEI. The CDR3 extends over 14 amino acids. The V end lost 7 bases, the J end lost 3 bases, and 15 bases lay between the germline ends. The CDR3 region is CASTKEGGDTEAFF. CDR3 DNA sequence: TGTGCCAGCACCAAGGAGGGGGGGGACACTGAAGCTTTCTTT.

The rearrangement links TRBV30 to TRBJ1-5, with 7 nucleotides matching TRBD1. CDR1 and CDR2 from the germline V gene are GTSNPN and SVGIG (reference sequence). Unmatched junction bases numbered 4, after V lost 0 bases and J lost 2 bases. The CDR3 consists of 15 residues. The CDR3 here is CAWSVQGTGNQPQHF. For the CDR3, the DNA is TGTGCCTGGAGTGTCCAAGGGACAGGCAATCAGCCCCAGCATTTT.

This chain joins TRBV27 and TRBJ2-5; perhaps TRBD1 as D (5 bases). The germline gives CDR1 MNHEY, CDR2 SMNVEV (reference sequence). CDR3 size: 11 residues. The V and J ends lost 8 bases and 5 bases respectively, with 9 bases between them. Here the CDR3 DNA reads TGTGCCAGCTTTAAGGGGGAGACCCAGTACTTC. This gives the protein CASFKGETQYF.

The sample holds one count of this clone. The V and J genes are TRBV5-1 and TRBJ2-5; 8 positions match TRBD1. The germline gives CDR1 SGHRS, CDR2 YFSETQ. V lost 1 base, J lost 6 bases, and 8 bases stayed unmatched. The CDR3 is 15 amino acids. CDR3 sequence: CASSLSKTGAQTQYF. The CDR3 nucleotides are TGCGCCAGCAGCTTGTCTAAGACAGGGGCCCAGACCCAGTACTTC.

V and J are TRBV28 and TRBJ1-4; 8 bases fit TRBD1. Trimming at V came to 8 bases and at J to 7 bases, leaving 6 bases not matched to a gene. Looked up from germline, CDR1 is MDHEN and CDR2 is SYDVKM. CDR3 length: 13 residues. DNA of the CDR3: TGTGCCAGCGTAACAGGGGGGAGTGAAAAACTGTTTTTT. It yields the protein CASVTGGSEKLFF. The full variable domain, with the rest looked up from reference TRBV28 and TRBJ1-4, is DVKVTQSSRYLVKRTGEKVFLECVQDMDHENMFWYRQDPGLGLRLIYFSYDVKMKEKGDIPEGYSVSREKKERFSLILESASTNQTSMYLCASVTGGSEKLFFGSGTQLSVL.

The chain joins TRBV11-2 to TRBJ2-5, with 9 bases lining up with TRBD1. This CDR3 region has 14 residues. The V gene end was trimmed by 1 base and the J gene end by 5 bases; junction bases not matched to a gene: 2. Germline V gene sequence: CDR1 SGHAT, CDR2 FQNNGV. CDR3 sequence reads: CASSLVGTGETQYF. CDR3 sequence (DNA): TGTGCCAGCAGCTTAGTCGGGACAGGGGAGACCCAGTACTTC. The complete variable domain, with remaining parts taken from reference TRBV11-2 and TRBJ2-5, reads EAGVAQSPRYKIIEKRQSVAFWCNPISGHATLYWYQQILGQGPKLLIQFQNNGVVDDSQLPKDRFSAERLKGVDSTLKIQPAKLEDSAVYLCASSLVGTGETQYFGPGTRLLVL.

The chain has TRBV28 and TRBJ1-4, with D possibly being TRBD1 (6 bases). Germline V gives CDR1 MDHEN, CDR2 SYDVKM. This CDR3 contains 15 residues. V lost 5 bases to trimming and J lost 7 bases, with 17 bases between them. CDR3 in DNA: TGTGCCAGCAGTGTGACAGGACCCGCTAGTGAAAAACTGTTTTTT. It codes for CASSVTGPASEKLFF. The complete variable domain, with remaining parts taken from reference TRBV28 and TRBJ1-4, reads DVKVTQSSRYLVKRTGEKVFLECVQDMDHENMFWYRQDPGLGLRLIYFSYDVKMKEKGDIPEGYSVSREKKERFSLILESASTNQTSMYLCASSVTGPASEKLFFGSGTQLSVL.

The rearrangement uses TRBV28 and TRBJ1-5; D call uncertain. Germline values: CDR1 MDHEN, CDR2 SYDVKM. CDR3 length: 14 amino acids. V lost 2 bases to trimming and J lost 4 bases, with 9 bases between them. The CDR3 loop is CASSLTVSNQPQHF. The CDR3 DNA follows: TGTGCCAGCAGTTTAACAGTTTCTAATCAGCCCCAGCATTTT.

The chain's CDR3 is CASSHPQGAGNQPQHF. DNA of the CDR3: TGCGCCAGCAGCCACCCTCAGGGGGCGGGCAATCAGCCCCAGCATTTT. The chain employs TRBV4-1 and TRBJ1-5; 8 bases line up with TRBD1. The CDR3 runs 16 residues. CDR1 is MGHRA and CDR2 is YSYEKL in the germline V gene. Trimming at V came to 3 bases and at J to 2 bases, leaving 6 bases not matched to a gene.

The chain employs TRBV4-1 and TRBJ2-2; D possibly corresponds to TRBD2 (7 bases). This CDR3 is built from 16 residues. V lost 4 bases to trimming and J lost 4 bases, with 16 bases between them. CDR1 is MGHRA, CDR2 YSYEKL, per germline. CDR3 in DNA: TGCGCCAGCAGCCGGCCTGTAGGGGGGGCCACCGGGGAGCTGTTTTTT. Its protein product is CASSRPVGGATGELFF.

This clone was seen just once. The V gene is TRBV7-2, the J gene TRBJ1-4, with 8 bases aligning to TRBD1. CDR3 length: 15 amino acids. Germline V lookup: CDR1 SGHTA, CDR2 FQGNSA. V trimming: 5 bases; J trimming: 4 bases; junction bases outside the gene matches: 6. The CDR3 region has the DNA TGTGCCAGCAGCCCACCGGGACAGGATAATGAAAAACTGTTTTTT. Protein sequence: CASSPPGQDNEKLFF.

This CDR3 is CASKNADTGEKLFF. DNA for the CDR3: TGTGCCAGTAAAAACGCCGATACGGGGGAAAAACTGTTTTTT. V and J are TRBV19 and TRBJ1-4; no clear D. The V end lost 7 bases, the J end lost 8 bases, and 17 bases lay between the germline ends. Germline-derived CDR1 and CDR2 are LNHDA and SQIVND (reference sequence). The CDR3 loop spans 14 amino acids.

This chain uses TRBV3-1 (or the pseudogene TRBV3-2) with TRBJ1-3; no reliable D call. V was cut by 0 bases and J by 6 bases, with 6 bases left in between. CDR3 length: 13 residues. Germline V gene sequence: CDR1 LGHDT, CDR2 YNNKEL (reference sequence). The CDR3 spells CASSQDAVNTIYF. DNA of the CDR3: TGTGCCAGCAGCCAAGATGCGGTAAACACCATATATTTT.

This clone occurred a few times. V is TRBV30 and J is TRBJ1-2; D not certain. This CDR3 comprises 11 residues. Germline V gene sequence: CDR1 GTSNPN, CDR2 SVGIG (reference sequence). The ends were cut back, 0 bases at V and 7 bases at J, with 6 bases in the middle. The CDR3 is CAWSVGGGYTF. The CDR3 coding sequence is TGTGCCTGGAGTGTAGGAGGTGGCTACACCTTC. The full variable domain, rest sourced from reference TRBV30 and TRBJ1-2, is SQTIHQWPATLVQPVGSPLSLECTVEGTSNPNLYWYRQAAGRGLQLLFYSVGIGQISSEVPQNLSASRPQDRQFILSSKKLLLSDSGFYLCAWSVGGGYTFGSGTRLTVV.